This T cell receptor beta chain was captured by sequencing in a study of blood T cell repertoires in COVID-19. Overall study: Acute and convalescent COVID-19 specimens originated in the United States, Italy and Spain. PBMCs, B-cell-depleted T cells, or T cells were the source of the cDNA or gDNA that made up the material.

The V gene's germline CDR1 is KGHDR and CDR2 SFDVKD. Trimming left V 9 bases short and J 5 bases short, with 22 bases between. The CDR3 extends over 16 amino acids. The study assigned cohorts using participant-reported clinical history. The table came from immunoSEQ multiplex PCR; TCRdb's copy has only in-frame clones and leaves some out. The profile shows 200,000 or so clones, roughly nine tenths of them singletons. Source material: PBMCs or T cells enriched from blood (not recorded which). The origin of this receptor is a woman aged 18-29 years in a cohort exposed to, infected with or recovered from COVID-19 (not recorded which). V is TRBV24-1 and J is TRBJ1-5; a possible D gene is TRBD1 (5 bases). CDR3 protein: CATQTLMLGGHQPQHF. DNA of the CDR3: TGTGCCACCCAAACGTTAATGTTGGGGGGACATCAGCCCCAGCATTTT.